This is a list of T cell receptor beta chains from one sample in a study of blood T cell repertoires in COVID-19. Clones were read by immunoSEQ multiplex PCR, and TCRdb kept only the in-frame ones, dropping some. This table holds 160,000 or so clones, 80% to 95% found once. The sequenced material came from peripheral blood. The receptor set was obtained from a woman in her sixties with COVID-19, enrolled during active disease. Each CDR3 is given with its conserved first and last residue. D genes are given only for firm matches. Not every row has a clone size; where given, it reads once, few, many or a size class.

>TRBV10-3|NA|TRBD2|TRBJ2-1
TGTGCCATGGGCAGAGCCGGGGGGGCCTCCTACAATGAGCAGTTCTTC
CAMGRAGGASYNEQFF
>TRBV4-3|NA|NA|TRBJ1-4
TGCGCCAGCAGCCAGGGGTCCGCGGGGAATGAAAAACTGTTTTTT
CASSQGSAGNEKLFF
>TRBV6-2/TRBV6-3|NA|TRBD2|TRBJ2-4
TGTGCCAGCAGCCATTTTAGCGGGGGGCTAGCCAAAAACATTCAGTACTTC
CASSHFSGGLAKNIQYF
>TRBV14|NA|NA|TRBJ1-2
TGTGCCAGCGCAGAGGAAGACAGAAGGGTGGTGGGTGGCTACACCTTC
CASAEEDRRVVGGYTF
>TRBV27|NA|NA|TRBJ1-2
TGTGCCAGCAGCCCGAACCCGGATAGGCGGTCTAACTATGGCTACACCTTC
CASSPNPDRRSNYGYTF
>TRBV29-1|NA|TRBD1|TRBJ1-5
TGCAGCGTCGCCACAGGGGGTAGCAATCAGCCCCAGCATTTT
CSVATGGSNQPQHF
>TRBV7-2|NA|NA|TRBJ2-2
TGTGCCAGCAGCCGCGTCCCTTTCGGGCTGTTTTTT
CASSRVPFGLFF
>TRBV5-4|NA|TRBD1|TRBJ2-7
TGTGCCAGCAGCTTGAGGCAGGGGGCCTACGAGCAGTACTTC
CASSLRQGAYEQYF
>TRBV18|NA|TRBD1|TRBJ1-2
TGTGCCAGCTCACCACGCGGCAGGGGGTATGGCTACACCTTC
CASSPRGRGYGYTF
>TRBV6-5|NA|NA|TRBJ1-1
TGTGCCAGCAGTTACTCGGCCAGGACTGAAGCTTTCTTT
CASSYSARTEAFF
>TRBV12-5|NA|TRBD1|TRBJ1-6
TGTGCTAGTGGTCAAGGACAGGTCTATAATTCACCCCTCCACTTT
CASGQGQVYNSPLHF
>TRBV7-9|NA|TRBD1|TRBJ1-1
TGTGCCAGCAGCCCCCCCCGCGGGACAGGGAACACTGAAGCTTTCTTT
CASSPPRGTGNTEAFF
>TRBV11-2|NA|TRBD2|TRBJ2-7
TGTGCCAGCAGCTCGGGGGGAGGCTCCTACGAGCAGTACTTC
CASSSGGGSYEQYF
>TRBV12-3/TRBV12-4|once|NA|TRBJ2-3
TGTGCCAGTTCCCGGGACTCGCTTTATACGCAGTATTTT
CASSRDSLYTQYF
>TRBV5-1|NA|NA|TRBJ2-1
TGCGCCAGCAGCTCCGACAGGGAGCAGTTCTTC
CASSSDREQFF